What follows are 10 T cell receptor beta chains derived from one specimen sequenced in a study of control samples from healthy donors and cancer patients. The method was immunoSEQ multiplex PCR; TCRdb's version includes in-frame clones alone and lacks a portion of them. The data show 150,000 to 200,000 clones, less than 95% seen once. Sequencing was performed on PBMCs. The origin of the receptors is a man in his sixties with colorectal cancer.

The V call is TRBV4-2, the J call TRBJ1-1, with 10 bases fitting TRBD1. CDR1 is LGHNA, CDR2 YNFKEQ, per germline. There are 16 residues in the CDR3. Trimming at V came to 1 base and at J to 1 base, leaving 3 bases not matched to a gene. The CDR3 here is CASSQVGTGENTEAFF. CDR3 nucleotides: TGTGCCAGCAGCCAAGTGGGGACAGGGGAGAACACTGAAGCTTTCTTT.

The chain employs TRBV5-6 and TRBJ1-6; 9 nucleotides agree with TRBD1. Per the germline V gene, CDR1 is SGHDT and CDR2 is YYEEEE. Trimming at V came to 0 bases and at J to 6 bases, leaving 4 bases not matched to a gene. The CDR3 covers 16 residues. In nucleotides, the CDR3 is TGTGCCAGCAGCTTGGGGGGGACAGGGTTTAATTCACCCCTCCACTTT. It is translated as CASSLGGTGFNSPLHF. The full variable domain, its missing parts supplied by reference TRBV5-6 and TRBJ1-6, is DAGVTQSPTHLIKTRGQQVTLRCSPKSGHDTVSWYQQALGQGPQFIFQYYEEEERQRGNFPDRFSGHQFPNYSSELNVNALLLGDSALYLCASSLGGTGFNSPLHFGNGTRLTVT.

The rearrangement uses TRBV6-5 and TRBJ1-5; TRBD1 might be the D (5 bases). The CDR3 consists of 14 residues. CDR1 and CDR2 (germline): MNHEY, SVGAGI. Trimming stripped 4 bases from V and 4 bases from J, with 11 bases between. CDR3 coding DNA: TGTGCCAGCAGTTCTCTAGACAGTAATCAGCCCCAGCATTTT. Amino acids: CASSSLDSNQPQHF.

The CDR3, as DNA: TGTGCCGTAGCCGTCCAGGAGACAGATACGCAGTATTTT. Translating gives CAVAVQETDTQYF. The chain links TRBV10-3 to TRBJ2-3; no definite D call. The CDR3 sequence is 13 residues long. Germline assignment: CDR1 ENHRY and CDR2 SYGVKD. V lost 11 bases and J lost 3, with 15 bases in between.

As regards this clone: This sample also contains other DNA sequences that code for the same CDR3. This chain joins TRBV3-1 (or the pseudogene TRBV3-2) and TRBJ2-2, with a possible D match to TRBD1 (5 bases). Germline V gene lookup returns CDR1 LGHDT and CDR2 YNNKEL (reference sequence). There are 14 residues in the CDR3. Deletions cut 4 bases from V and 2 bases from J, with 8 bases between. CDR3 nucleotides: TGTGCCAGCAGCCCTACAGGTAACACCGGGGAGCTGTTTTTT. Encoded protein: CASSPTGNTGELFF.

The V gene is TRBV25-1, the J gene TRBJ1-2, with no clear D. Trimming removed 3 bases from V and 6 bases from J, with 14 bases in between. This CDR3 contains 14 residues. Germline CDR1 and CDR2: MGHDK and SYGVNS. CDR3 nucleotide sequence: TGTGCCAGCAGTGATTGGACGACTCAGGATGGCTACACCTTC. Amino acid sequence: CASSDWTTQDGYTF.

This clone showed up just once. The chain couples TRBV28 to TRBJ1-5; D gene ambiguous. CDR1 MDHEN and CDR2 SYDVKM come from the germline V gene. V was trimmed by 8 bases and J by 2 bases, leaving 7 bases between them. The CDR3 runs 12 residues. This CDR3 is CASLSGNQPQHF. The CDR3 coding sequence is TGTGCCAGCCTGTCCGGCAATCAGCCCCAGCATTTT.

The CDR3 nucleotides read TGCGCCAGCAGCCAAGGACTACCCTCCTACGAGCAGTACTTC. Protein product: CASSQGLPSYEQYF. The rearrangement uses TRBV4-1 and TRBJ2-7, with D possibly matching TRBD2 (5 bases). Germline values: CDR1 MGHRA, CDR2 YSYEKL. This CDR3 contains 14 residues. V lost 1 base, J lost 0 bases, and 7 bases lay in between.

This clone was observed once. The chain joins TRBV6-5 to TRBJ1-1; D perhaps matches TRBD1 (6 bases). This CDR3 is built from 13 residues. V gave up 10 bases and J gave up 1 base, with 13 bases separating them. Looked up from germline, CDR1 is MNHEY and CDR2 is SVGAGI. The CDR3 bases are TGTGCCACCAACCTGGGACAGAACACTGAAGCTTTCTTT. Amino acids: CATNLGQNTEAFF.

With regard to this clone: Other DNA sequences within the sample encode an identical CDR3. The chain is built from TRBV6-5 and TRBJ1-2; TRBD1 matches 9 bases. Per the germline V gene, CDR1 is MNHEY and CDR2 is SVGAGI. The CDR3 totals 13 residues. V was clipped by 5 bases and J by 5 bases; unmatched bases: 3. The CDR3 nucleotides are TGTGCCAGCAGTCCCGGGACAGGGTATGGCTACACCTTC. It is translated as CASSPGTGYGYTF.